The 16 T cell receptor beta chains below were found in one sample sequenced in a study of cytomegalovirus exposure and HLA in healthy donors. Amplification used 60 Vbeta primers and 13 Jbeta primers. Using immunoSEQ multiplex PCR, the repertoire was profiled, and TCRdb retains in-frame clones only, with some absent. The sample lists 220,000 or so clones; 75% were seen once. Sequenced material: PBMCs. The receptors come from a woman younger than 45 in good health and CMV-seronegative.

The rearrangement links TRBV11-2 to TRBJ2-5; TRBD2 matches at 14 bases. Unmatched junction bases numbered 14, after V lost 4 bases and J lost 7 bases. CDR3 length: 18 residues. Germline V gives CDR1 SGHAT, CDR2 FQNNGV. Here the CDR3 DNA reads TGTGCCAGCAGCTGGTCTCCGGGACTAGCGGGGGCCGGGTCGACCCAGTACTTC. Protein: CASSWSPGLAGAGSTQYF.

This chain connects TRBV29-1 to TRBJ2-5; no clear D. Trimming pared 6 bases from V and 4 bases from J, leaving 9 bases between. Germline V gene sequence: CDR1 SQVTM, CDR2 ANQGSEA. The CDR3 totals 11 residues. CDR3 nucleotides: TGCAGCGTATATGGCGGAGAGACCCAGTACTTC. Protein product: CSVYGGETQYF.

A remark on this clone: Other DNA sequences in the same sample also yield this CDR3. This chain connects TRBV7-9 to TRBJ2-3; TRBD1 agrees at 9 bases. This CDR3 has 15 amino acids. Germline values: CDR1 SEHNR, CDR2 FQNEAQ (reference sequence). The trim removed 3 bases at V and 1 base at J, leaving 2 bases unmatched. The CDR3 DNA reads as TGTGCCAGCAGCTTGACAGGGGGAGGCACAGATACGCAGTATTTT. It encodes CASSLTGGGTDTQYF.

The chain employs TRBV29-1 and TRBJ2-1; 10 bases agree with TRBD2. Germline CDR1 and CDR2: SQVTM and ANQGSEA. There are 15 residues in the CDR3. V lost 2 bases and J lost 9; bases outside the gene matches: 10. The CDR3 DNA follows: TGCAGCGTTGAATCCCTAGCGGGAGCTGCGGGTGAGCAGTTCTTC. It yields the protein CSVESLAGAAGEQFF.

The chain links TRBV5-8 to TRBJ1-5, with D tentatively TRBD1 (6 bases). The V end lost 7 bases, the J end lost 0 bases, and 17 bases lay between the germline ends. Germline-derived CDR1 and CDR2 are SGHTS and YDEGEE. The CDR3 sequence is 16 residues long. In nucleotides, the CDR3 is TGTGCCAGCGGACCCCAGGACAGTTATAGCAATCAGCCCCAGCATTTT. Its protein product is CASGPQDSYSNQPQHF.

This clone was counted only a few times. The CDR3 sequence is CASSVSETPYNEQFF. The DNA for the CDR3 is TGTGCCAGCAGTGTTAGCGAGACCCCGTACAATGAGCAGTTCTTC. This chain uses TRBV6-1 with TRBJ2-1; maybe TRBD2 (5 bases). The CDR3 runs to 15 residues. V lost 4 bases and J lost 4, with 14 bases in between. Germline CDR1 is MNHNS and CDR2 is SASEGT.

The V call is TRBV6-5, the J call TRBJ2-2; 11 nucleotides agree with TRBD2. The CDR3 runs 15 residues. The V gene end was trimmed by 5 bases and the J gene end by 5 bases; junction bases not matched to a gene: 4. Germline CDR1 and CDR2: MNHEY and SVGAGI. The DNA of the CDR3 is TGTGCCAGCAGTCGACTAGCGGGAAAAACCGGGGAGCTGTTTTTT. Its translation: CASSRLAGKTGELFF.

This clone appeared once. The rearrangement links TRBV13 to TRBJ1-1; 9 bases align to TRBD1. V lost 8 bases and J lost 1; bases outside the gene matches: 11. Germline CDR1 PRHDT, CDR2 FYEKMQ (reference sequence). The CDR3 is 16 residues long. CDR3 in amino acids: CASPRTGVTTNTEAFF. The CDR3 nucleotides are TGTGCCAGCCCCAGGACAGGGGTGACAACGAACACTGAAGCTTTCTTT.

The V call is TRBV7-6, the J call TRBJ1-2; TRBD1 is a possible D gene (6 bases). Trimming removed 2 bases from V and 4 bases from J, with 8 bases in between. The CDR3 covers 13 residues. Germline V CDR1 and CDR2: SGHVS, FNYEAQ. The CDR3 reads CASSLQGSYGYTF. CDR3 nucleotide sequence: TGTGCCAGCAGCTTACAGGGGAGCTATGGCTACACCTTC.

V and J are TRBV19 and TRBJ2-2; TRBD2 might be the D (6 bases). Germline values: CDR1 LNHDA, CDR2 SQIVND (reference sequence). V gave up 4 bases and J gave up 1 base, with 10 bases separating them. This CDR3 contains 15 residues. CDR3 region: CASSRGTLNTGELFF. CDR3 bases: TGTGCCAGTAGTAGGGGGACTCTGAACACCGGGGAGCTGTTTTTT.

This rearrangement joins TRBV7-3 to TRBJ1-6, with 12 nucleotides matching TRBD1. The V gene's germline CDR1 is SGHTA and CDR2 FQGTGA. V was pared by 5 bases and J by 9 bases, with 11 bases of the junction left unmatched. The CDR3 contains 17 residues. DNA of the CDR3: TGTGCCAGCAGCCCTAATGCCGGGACAGGGGGCTTTTCACCCCTCCACTTT. Translation gives CASSPNAGTGGFSPLHF.

The chain couples TRBV6-6 to TRBJ1-4; no clear D. Germline lookup yields CDR1 MNHNY and CDR2 SVGAGI (reference sequence). The CDR3 is made up of 14 amino acids. V was pared by 3 bases and J by 7 bases, with 12 bases between. The CDR3 sequence: CASSYGQYSEKLFF. The DNA for the CDR3 is TGTGCCAGCAGTTATGGGCAATATTCTGAAAAACTGTTTTTT.

The V and J genes are TRBV11-2 and TRBJ2-1; 10 positions match TRBD2. The CDR3 sequence is 19 residues long. V lost 4 bases, J lost 5 bases, and 17 bases stayed unmatched. The germline V gene has CDR1 SGHAT and CDR2 FQNNGV. The CDR3, as DNA: TGTGCCAGCAGCTATGGTTCTCTAGCGGGAGCGGGGGTAAACAATGAGCAGTTCTTC. This codes for CASSYGSLAGAGVNNEQFF.

The J gene is TRBJ2-2, the V gene TRBV30, with D possibly TRBD1 on 6 matching bases. Germline CDR1 and CDR2: GTSNPN and SVGIG (reference sequence). The CDR3 contains 12 residues. The V gene lost 3 bases and the J gene lost 11 bases, with 13 bases spanning the gap. The CDR3 DNA sequence: TGTGCCTGGAGCCAACAGGGTGATGAGCTGTTTTTT. It codes for CAWSQQGDELFF.

The chain employs TRBV6-6 and TRBJ2-7; TRBD1 matches 7 bases. The trim removed 0 bases at V and 0 bases at J, leaving 2 bases unmatched. Germline V CDR1 and CDR2: MNHNY, SVGAGI (reference sequence). The CDR3 consists of 15 residues. The CDR3 bases are TGTGCCAGCAGTTACTCGACAGGGATCTCCTACGAGCAGTACTTC. This translates into CASSYSTGISYEQYF.

This clone was seen just once. At one end the junction does not follow the germline gene, possibly because of a read error. V usage is TRBV4-1 and J usage is TRBJ1-5; D unresolved. Germline lookup yields CDR1 MGHRA and CDR2 YSYEKL. The CDR3 has 13 amino acids. The CDR3 DNA reads as TGTGCCAGCAGCCGCCCCCGGGAACAGCCCCAGCATTTT. It yields the protein CASSRPREQPQHF.